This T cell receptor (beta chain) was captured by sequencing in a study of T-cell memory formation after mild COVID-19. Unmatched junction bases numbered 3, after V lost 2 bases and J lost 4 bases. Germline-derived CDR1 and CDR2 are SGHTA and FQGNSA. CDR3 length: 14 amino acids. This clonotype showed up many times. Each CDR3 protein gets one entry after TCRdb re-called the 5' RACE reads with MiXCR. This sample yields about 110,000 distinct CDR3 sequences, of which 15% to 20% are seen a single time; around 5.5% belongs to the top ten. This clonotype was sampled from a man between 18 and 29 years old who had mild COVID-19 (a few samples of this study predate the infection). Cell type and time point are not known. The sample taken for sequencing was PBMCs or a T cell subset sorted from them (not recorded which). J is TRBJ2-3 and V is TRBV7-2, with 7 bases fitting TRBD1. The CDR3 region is CASSLRGHPDTQYF. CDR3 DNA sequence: TGTGCCAGCAGCTTAAGGGGGCACCCAGATACGCAGTATTTT.